This T cell receptor beta chain was documented in a study of cytomegalovirus exposure and HLA in healthy donors. Across the study: Of several hundred genotyped donors, around 84% clustered with self-reported Caucasian donors.

The CDR3 is made up of 15 amino acids. With V trimmed by 5 bases and J by 3 bases, 10 bases remained unmatched. Germline V gene sequence: CDR1 KGHSH, CDR2 LQKENI. General observations from the study: Previously analyzed data showed that most TCR beta V segments were productive at a frequency of about 87% or about 30%.

The PCR used 60 Vbeta and 13 Jbeta primers. Clones were read by immunoSEQ multiplex PCR, and TCRdb kept only the in-frame ones, dropping some. This sample has fewer than 250,000 clones; 70% to 75% occur once, and the top ten carry less than 4%. Note on this clone: What it recognizes is unknown.

This TCR was sampled from a woman between 25 and 40 years old in good health and CMV-seropositive. Sequencing was done on a sample of PBMCs. The chain has TRBV18 and TRBJ2-7; 7 nucleotides match TRBD1. The DNA for the CDR3 is TGTGCCAGCTCAAGTCACCAGGGGGTGGTCTACGAGCAGTACTTC. Translation gives CASSSHQGVVYEQYF.